This TCR beta chain was observed in a study of cytomegalovirus exposure and HLA in healthy donors. 13 Jbeta primers and 60 Vbeta primers were used for the PCR. Using immunoSEQ multiplex PCR, the repertoire was profiled, and TCRdb retains in-frame clones only, with some absent. The sample has over 150,000 clones; about 70% are singletons. This receptor was taken from a woman in her late teens or twenties in good health and CMV-seropositive. What was sequenced was PBMCs.

CDR3 amino acids: CSGTGTSGSNNEQFF. The DNA of the CDR3 is TGCAGCGGGACCGGGACTAGCGGGAGTAACAATGAGCAGTTCTTC. The genes are TRBV29-1 and TRBJ2-1; 14 bases agree with TRBD2. Germline V gives CDR1 SQVTM, CDR2 ANQGSEA. J gave up 5 bases and V 7 bases, and 7 bases lay outside the gene matches. The CDR3 has 15 residues.